A single sample gave rise to the 31 T cell receptor beta chains below, sequenced in a study of blood T cell repertoires in COVID-19. This table comes from immunoSEQ multiplex PCR, and its TCRdb copy is limited to in-frame clones, with some not included. The sample lists over 45,000 clones; about 76% were seen once. The sequenced sample consisted of peripheral blood. The receptors come from a woman older than 75 with active or convalescent COVID-19.

The chain uses TRBV7-2 and TRBJ2-2; D is unresolved. The CDR3 totals 13 residues. CDR1 is SGHTA and CDR2 is FQGNSA in the germline V gene. The ends were cut back, 5 bases at V and 7 bases at J, with 11 bases in the middle. The CDR3 DNA is TGTGCCAGCAGCCCACTTTACGGCGGGGAGCTGTTTTTT. Its protein is CASSPLYGGELFF.

This clone was detected once. The genes are TRBV11-3 and TRBJ2-3, with 7 bases identical to TRBD2. J lost 2 bases, V lost 5 bases, and 4 bases had no gene match. Germline loops: CDR1 SGHNT, CDR2 YENEEA. This CDR3 spans 14 amino acids. For the CDR3, the DNA is TGTGCCAGCAGCCCCGGGAGGCTCACAGATACGCAGTATTTT. Amino acid sequence: CASSPGRLTDTQYF.

V and J are TRBV27 and TRBJ2-2; D possibly corresponds to TRBD1 (6 bases). The CDR3 is 16 amino acids. Trimming removed 0 bases at V and 4 bases at J, with 12 bases between. Germline V gene lookup returns CDR1 MNHEY and CDR2 SMNVEV (reference sequence). The CDR3 protein is CASSLSAGEGTGELFF. The CDR3 nucleotides are TGTGCCAGCAGTTTATCGGCAGGGGAAGGCACCGGGGAGCTGTTTTTT.

This clone occurred a few times. The chain joins TRBV20-1 to TRBJ2-3, with D unclear. Trimming left V 5 bases short and J 2 bases short, with 5 bases between. Germline V CDR1 and CDR2: DFQATT, SNEGSKA (reference sequence). This CDR3 is 11 amino acids long. CDR3 loop: CSASYTDTQYF. CDR3 in DNA: TGCAGTGCTTCTTACACAGATACGCAGTATTTT.

This chain joins TRBV7-9 and TRBJ2-7, with 9 positions matching TRBD2. The CDR3 consists of 16 residues. J gave up 7 bases and V 3 bases, and 13 bases lay outside the gene matches. Germline lookup yields CDR1 SEHNR and CDR2 FQNEAQ (reference sequence). The CDR3, as DNA: TGTGCCAGCAGCTTCCGCCAGGTAGCGGGGGAGCCTGAGCAGTACTTC. It yields the protein CASSFRQVAGEPEQYF.

The chain employs TRBV19 and TRBJ2-3, with 11 bases lining up with TRBD2. From germline, CDR1 is LNHDA and CDR2 SQIVND (reference sequence). The CDR3 has 15 amino acids. J lost 5 bases, V lost 7 bases, and 8 bases had no gene match. This CDR3 reads CASMVSSGGRDTQYF. The CDR3 DNA reads as TGTGCCAGTATGGTGTCTAGCGGGGGGCGAGATACGCAGTATTTT. Variable domain in full (rest from reference TRBV19 and TRBJ2-3): DGGITQSPKYLFRKEGQNVTLSCEQNLNHDAMYWYRQDPGQGLRLIYYSQIVNDFQKGDIAEGYSVSREKKESFPLTVTSAQKNPTAFYLCASMVSSGGRDTQYFGPGTRLTVL.

The V and J genes are TRBV29-1 and TRBJ1-1, with 9 bases fitting TRBD1. CDR3 length: 12 residues. Per the germline V gene, CDR1 is SQVTM and CDR2 is ANQGSEA. Trimming cost V 6 bases and J 4 bases; bases outside gene matches: 3. The CDR3 loop reads CSVTGGRTEAFF. CDR3 in DNA: TGCAGCGTCACAGGGGGCCGCACTGAAGCTTTCTTT. The whole variable domain, remainder taken from reference TRBV29-1 and TRBJ1-1, is SAVISQKPSRDICQRGTSLTIQCQVDSQVTMMFWYRQQPGQSLTLIATANQGSEATYESGFVIDKFPISRPNLTFSTLTVSNMSPEDSSIYLCSVTGGRTEAFFGQGTRLTVV.

V usage is TRBV5-4 and J usage is TRBJ2-7, with D hard to call. This CDR3 is built from 14 residues. Per germline, CDR1 SGHNT and CDR2 YYREEE (reference sequence). V lost 0 bases and J lost 0, with 7 bases in between. CDR3 amino acids: CASSLGPVSYEQYF. The CDR3 DNA reads TGTGCCAGCAGCTTGGGTCCGGTCTCCTACGAGCAGTACTTC.

This chain links TRBV3-1 (or the pseudogene TRBV3-2) with TRBJ1-6; tentatively, D is TRBD1 (6 bases). The germline V and J ends were trimmed by 5 bases and 6 bases, with 14 bases remaining between them. This CDR3 region has 15 residues. Germline V lookup: CDR1 LGHDT, CDR2 YNNKEL (reference sequence). The CDR3 DNA follows: TGTGCCAGCAGCATCCAGGGAGGGGGTAATTCACCCCTCCACTTT. This codes for CASSIQGGGNSPLHF.

This sequence joins TRBV5-1 and TRBJ1-1; D gene unclear. This CDR3 has 14 amino acids. The germline gives CDR1 SGHRS, CDR2 YFSETQ. Trimming left V 0 bases short and J 0 bases short, with 6 bases between. CDR3 DNA: TGCGCCAGCAGCTTGGTGGAGGTGAACACTGAAGCTTTCTTT. Residues: CASSLVEVNTEAFF.

This chain joins TRBV7-2 and TRBJ2-7; D might be TRBD2 (5 bases). The CDR3 is 15 residues long. Per germline, CDR1 SGHTA and CDR2 FQGNSA. V was shortened by 0 bases and J by 2 bases, with 11 bases between the two germline ends. The CDR3 reads CASSLAQDLAYEQYF. The CDR3 coding sequence is TGTGCCAGCAGCTTAGCCCAGGACTTGGCCTACGAGCAGTACTTC.

V and J are TRBV2 and TRBJ2-1, with TRBD1 identical over 7 bases. Looked up from germline, CDR1 is SNHLY and CDR2 is FYNNEI. This CDR3 region has 12 residues. The junction had 4 bases not matched to a gene; V was cut back by 6 bases and J by 8 bases. CDR3 sequence: CASRLQGYEQFF. The CDR3 coding sequence is TGTGCCAGCAGGCTACAGGGGTATGAGCAGTTCTTC. Full variable domain (remainder filled in from reference TRBV2 and TRBJ2-1): EPEVTQTPSHQVTQMGQEVILRCVPISNHLYFYWYRQILGQKVEFLVSFYNNEISEKSEIFDDQFSVERPDGSNFTLKIRSTKLEDSAMYFCASRLQGYEQFFGPGTRLTVL.

The V and J genes are TRBV7-2 and TRBJ1-6; D gene unclear. CDR3 length: 14 amino acids. V lost 4 bases, J lost 9 bases, and 13 bases lay in between. Germline values: CDR1 SGHTA, CDR2 FQGNSA. The CDR3 nucleotides are TGTGCCAGCAGCTCGGGGTACAGTAGTTCACCCCTCCACTTT. Its translation: CASSSGYSSSPLHF.

The genes are TRBV11-2 and TRBJ2-2; 8 bases map to TRBD2. From germline, CDR1 is SGHAT and CDR2 FQNNGV. The ends lost 3 bases at V and 5 bases at J; junction bases unmatched: 8. This CDR3 spans 16 amino acids. CDR3: CASSFLAGGGTGELFF. The CDR3 DNA is TGTGCCAGCAGCTTCCTGGCGGGGGGTGGGACCGGGGAGCTGTTTTTT.

This clone was seen a few times. J is TRBJ2-7 and V is TRBV6-2 or TRBV6-3, with 9 nucleotides matching TRBD1. The ends lost 5 bases at V and 1 base at J; junction bases unmatched: 6. This CDR3 region has 15 residues. The germline gives CDR1 MNHEY, CDR2 SVGEGT. CDR3 in amino acids: CASSDPGQGSYEQYF. The DNA for the CDR3 is TGTGCCAGCAGTGACCCGGGACAGGGTTCCTACGAGCAGTACTTC.

The V call is TRBV29-1, the J call TRBJ1-5; D perhaps matches TRBD1 (6 bases). This CDR3 has 13 residues. CDR1 is SQVTM, CDR2 ANQGSEA, per germline. Trimming removed 1 base at V and 6 bases at J, with 10 bases between. The CDR3 DNA reads as TGCAGCGTTGAAGTTGACAGGTTTCAGCCCCAGCATTTT. It translates to CSVEVDRFQPQHF.

The chain joins TRBV29-1 to TRBJ2-2; 7 bases are a match to TRBD2. The CDR3 is 15 amino acids. Germline V gene data show CDR1 as SQVTM and CDR2 as ANQGSEA. Trimming cost V 6 bases and J 5 bases; bases outside gene matches: 12. CDR3 nucleotides: TGCAGCGTCCGAGAGGGCGGGGGAGAAACCGGGGAGCTGTTTTTT. Residues: CSVREGGGETGELFF.

The gene calls are TRBV3-1 (or the pseudogene TRBV3-2) and TRBJ1-1; possibly TRBD1 for D (5 bases). V was cut by 1 base and J by 3 bases, with 9 bases left in between. The CDR3 runs 14 residues. The germline CDR1 and CDR2 sequences are LGHDT and YNNKEL (reference sequence). The CDR3 spells CASSQGWGDTEAFF. The CDR3 DNA is TGTGCCAGCAGCCAAGGGTGGGGGGACACTGAAGCTTTCTTT.

The rearrangement uses TRBV19 and TRBJ1-4, with D tentatively TRBD1 (6 bases). The ends were cut back, 6 bases at V and 8 bases at J, with 16 bases in the middle. Looked up from germline, CDR1 is LNHDA and CDR2 is SQIVND (reference sequence). This CDR3 contains 14 residues. CDR3 in amino acids: CASSPTGIGEKLFF. CDR3 DNA: TGTGCCAGTAGCCCAACAGGGATAGGCGAAAAACTGTTTTTT.

A word on this clone: The limits of the CDR3 on the DNA are not certain, so only TCRdb's listed CDR3 is given. The V call is TRBV29-1, the J call TRBJ2-7; TRBD1, the D gene given by the table, was not confirmed from the DNA. Germline V CDR1 and CDR2: SQVTM, ANQGSEA. The CDR3 numbers 12 amino acids, ends counted. CDR3 amino acids: CSVEVGTGTRGF.

This sequence joins TRBV27 and TRBJ1-5; D gene uncertain. Germline V gives CDR1 MNHEY, CDR2 SMNVEV (reference sequence). V was trimmed by 5 bases and J by 0 bases, leaving 8 bases between them. CDR3 length: 14 residues. CDR3 in DNA: TGTGCCAGCAGTGTCGGGAATAGCAATCAGCCCCAGCATTTT. Amino acids: CASSVGNSNQPQHF.

The rearrangement uses TRBV18 and TRBJ1-3, with TRBD1 matching 7 bases. V shed 3 bases, J shed 1 base, and the junction held 3 bases outside the gene matches. CDR3 size: 15 residues. Germline CDR1 is KGHSH and CDR2 is LQKENI. The CDR3 protein is CASSPQTGSGNTIYF. The CDR3 bases are TGTGCCAGCTCACCCCAGACAGGGTCTGGAAACACCATATATTTT. Full variable domain (rest looked up from reference TRBV18 and TRBJ1-3): NAGVMQNPRHLVRRRGQEARLRCSPMKGHSHVYWYRQLPEEGLKFMVYLQKENIIDESGMPKERFSAEFPKEGPSILRIQQVVRGDSAAYFCASSPQTGSGNTIYFGEGSWLTVV.

This chain uses TRBV7-2 with TRBJ1-2; D is possibly TRBD1 (5 bases). Germline CDR1 SGHTA, CDR2 FQGNSA. The CDR3 sequence is 14 residues long. Trimming stripped 3 bases from V and 6 bases from J, with 14 bases between. Here the CDR3 reads CASSFSGGKDGYTF. For the CDR3, the DNA is TGTGCCAGCAGCTTCTCGGGGGGGAAGGATGGCTACACCTTC.

In DNA, the CDR3 is TGTGCCAGCAGTTTGACGGCAGTACGGGGCACAGATACGCAGTATTTT. Protein sequence: CASSLTAVRGTDTQYF. V gene TRBV28 combines with J gene TRBJ2-3; D call uncertain. The CDR3 totals 16 residues. Germline V gene data show CDR1 as MDHEN and CDR2 as SYDVKM. Trimming pared 3 bases from V and 1 base from J, leaving 14 bases between. The full variable domain, its missing parts supplied by reference TRBV28 and TRBJ2-3, is DVKVTQSSRYLVKRTGEKVFLECVQDMDHENMFWYRQDPGLGLRLIYFSYDVKMKEKGDIPEGYSVSREKKERFSLILESASTNQTSMYLCASSLTAVRGTDTQYFGPGTRLTVL.

The gene calls are TRBV28 and TRBJ2-3, with D possibly being TRBD1 (6 bases). There are 15 residues in the CDR3. Germline values: CDR1 MDHEN, CDR2 SYDVKM. Trimming left V 6 bases short and J 1 base short, with 14 bases between. The CDR3 sequence is CASRIGGKRTDTQYF. DNA of the CDR3: TGTGCCAGCAGAATAGGGGGAAAGCGCACAGATACGCAGTATTTT. The full variable domain, in which reference TRBV28 and TRBJ2-3 provide the parts outside the CDR3, is DVKVTQSSRYLVKRTGEKVFLECVQDMDHENMFWYRQDPGLGLRLIYFSYDVKMKEKGDIPEGYSVSREKKERFSLILESASTNQTSMYLCASRIGGKRTDTQYFGPGTRLTVL.

The rearrangement uses TRBV7-9 and TRBJ1-6; 12 positions match TRBD1. This CDR3 has 17 amino acids. J was trimmed by 10 bases and V by 1 base; bases with no gene match: 8. Germline CDR1 is SEHNR and CDR2 is FQNEAQ (reference sequence). DNA for the CDR3: TGTGCCAGCAGCTTAGTTTCGGGACAGGGGGCTCGATCACCCCTCCACTTT. Translated, it gives CASSLVSGQGARSPLHF.

V and J are TRBV19 and TRBJ2-5; 12 nucleotides line up with TRBD2. This CDR3 is built from 18 residues. J was trimmed by 5 bases and V by 2 bases; bases with no gene match: 12. The V gene's germline CDR1 is LNHDA and CDR2 SQIVND (reference sequence). The CDR3, as DNA: TGTGCCAGTAGTATATCTTCTAGCGGGGGGGCCGGGGCCGAGACCCAGTACTTC. It yields the protein CASSISSSGGAGAETQYF.

This sequence joins TRBV14 and TRBJ1-1; 7 bases fit TRBD1. This CDR3 has 12 amino acids. After removal of 6 bases from V and 7 bases from J, the junction contained 5 bases not matched to a gene. Per germline, CDR1 SGHDN and CDR2 FVKESK. The CDR3 region is CASRNQGGEAFF. CDR3 in DNA: TGTGCCAGCAGAAACCAGGGGGGTGAAGCTTTCTTT.

The gene calls are TRBV9 and TRBJ2-7; 10 bases line up with TRBD1. Trimming removed 3 bases from V and 3 bases from J; junction bases left unmatched: 9. The germline CDR1 and CDR2 sequences are SGDLS and YYNGEE. The CDR3 length is 16 residues. Here the CDR3 reads CASSGPGTGAVYEQYF. DNA for the CDR3: TGTGCCAGCAGCGGACCCGGGACAGGGGCGGTCTACGAGCAGTACTTC.

The chain employs TRBV9 and TRBJ2-3, with 9 positions matching TRBD2. The V gene end was trimmed by 2 bases and the J gene end by 8 bases; junction bases not matched to a gene: 15. Germline V gene lookup returns CDR1 SGDLS and CDR2 YYNGEE. The CDR3 is 17 residues long. The CDR3 bases are TGTGCCAGCAGCGTCCATCGGGAGCGGGGGGACCCTGGTACGCAGTATTTT. Its translation is CASSVHRERGDPGTQYF. Full variable domain (rest looked up from reference TRBV9 and TRBJ2-3): DSGVTQTPKHLITATGQRVTLRCSPRSGDLSVYWYQQSLDQGLQFLIQYYNGEERAKGNILERFSAQQFPDLHSELNLSSLELGDSALYFCASSVHRERGDPGTQYFGPGTRLTVL.

The CDR3 nucleotides read TGTGCCAGCAGCTTGGCCTGGGCGACTAGCGAGATAGAGACCCAGTACTTC. Protein product: CASSLAWATSEIETQYF. The rearrangement links TRBV5-8 to TRBJ2-5; TRBD2 matches at 8 bases. Germline lookup yields CDR1 SGHTS and CDR2 YDEGEE. With 0 bases clipped from V and 4 bases from J, the junction kept 11 bases outside the gene matches. This CDR3 comprises 17 residues.